A single sample gave rise to the 27 T cell receptor beta chains below, sequenced in a study of shared clonotypes between healthy human individuals. Libraries were prepared by immunoSEQ multiplex PCR; TCRdb keeps only in-frame clonotypes and omits some of them. The sample records roughly 2.5 million clones, more than 80% being singletons. What was sequenced was naive CD4+ T cells sorted from blood. The subset denotes: CD45RA+ positively selected. These receptors all stem from a man aged 18 to 29 in good health.

The chain employs TRBV6-1 and TRBJ2-1; D gene uncertain. CDR3 length: 16 amino acids. Looked up from germline, CDR1 is MNHNS and CDR2 is SASEGT. V dropped 0 bases and J dropped 0 bases, with 9 bases sitting between them. CDR3 amino acids: CASSEALKSSYNEQFF. CDR3 bases: TGTGCCAGCAGTGAAGCGCTCAAAAGCTCCTACAATGAGCAGTTCTTC.

The chain recombines TRBV7-9 with TRBJ2-1; tentatively, D is TRBD2 (6 bases). From germline, CDR1 is SEHNR and CDR2 FQNEAQ (reference sequence). The V gene lost 2 bases and the J gene lost 7 bases, with 18 bases spanning the gap. This CDR3 comprises 16 residues. The CDR3 protein is CASSLSGGTPWNEQFF. The CDR3 DNA reads TGTGCCAGCAGCTTAAGCGGCGGGACCCCTTGGAATGAGCAGTTCTTC.

This chain uses TRBV30 with TRBJ1-2; weak D call: TRBD1 (6 bases). There are 16 residues in the CDR3. CDR1 is GTSNPN and CDR2 is SVGIG in the germline V gene (reference sequence). Between the trimmed V and J ends, which lost 1 base and 5 bases, there was a span of 20 bases. CDR3 nucleotide sequence: TGTGCCTGGAGTGCTCCCGGCGGGTTAGGGGGTTATGGCTACACCTTC. It encodes CAWSAPGGLGGYGYTF.

With respect to this clone: This sample includes further DNA sequences coding for the same CDR3. The chain uses TRBV5-1 and TRBJ2-1, with 12 bases that match TRBD2. The CDR3 is 14 residues long. J lost 8 bases, V lost 0 bases, and 0 bases had no gene match. Germline-derived CDR1 and CDR2 are SGHRS and YFSETQ. The CDR3 region has the DNA TGCGCCAGCAGCTTGGGACTAGCGGGGGATGAGCAGTTCTTC. Encoded protein: CASSLGLAGDEQFF.

The V gene is TRBV7-2, the J gene TRBJ2-7; 7 bases match TRBD2. Germline CDR1 is SGHTA and CDR2 is FQGNSA. With V trimmed by 1 base and J by 0 bases, 3 bases remained unmatched. The CDR3 spans 15 residues. The CDR3 sequence: CASSLELAFSYEQYF. Written as DNA, the CDR3 is TGTGCCAGCAGCTTAGAACTAGCGTTCTCCTACGAGCAGTACTTC.

V gene TRBV2 combines with J gene TRBJ2-4; TRBD1 matches 7 bases. V shed 3 bases and J 9 bases; nucleotides not matched to a gene: 5. This CDR3 region has 13 residues. Germline assignment: CDR1 SNHLY and CDR2 FYNNEI. The CDR3 sequence: CASSDRQGSIQYF. The CDR3 coding sequence is TGTGCCAGCAGTGACCGACAGGGAAGCATTCAGTACTTC.

V and J are TRBV4-3 and TRBJ2-4; 8 bases are a match to TRBD2. The length of the CDR3 is 21 residues. Germline CDR1 reads LGHNA; CDR2 reads YSLEER. J lost 3 bases, V lost 0 bases, and 19 bases had no gene match. The CDR3 sequence: CASSQDGGVAGGVGGKNIQYF. CDR3 sequence (DNA): TGCGCCAGCAGCCAAGATGGTGGTGTGGCGGGAGGCGTAGGGGGCAAAAACATTCAGTACTTC.

The chain is built from TRBV19 and TRBJ1-5; 9 positions match TRBD1. The CDR3 spans 17 residues. Unmatched junction bases numbered 11, after V lost 7 bases and J lost 1 base. Germline V gives CDR1 LNHDA, CDR2 SQIVND (reference sequence). In DNA, the CDR3 is TGTGCCAGTACGTCGACAGGGGGATTATCAAGCAATCAGCCCCAGCATTTT. As protein: CASTSTGGLSSNQPQHF.

The chain uses TRBV19 and TRBJ1-1; 7 bases are a match to TRBD1. Germline assignment: CDR1 LNHDA and CDR2 SQIVND (reference sequence). The CDR3 is made up of 17 amino acids. V lost 5 bases, J lost 0 bases, and 12 bases stayed unmatched. CDR3 amino acids: CASSGQGGGLMNTEAFF. CDR3 nucleotide sequence: TGTGCCAGTAGTGGGCAGGGGGGAGGCCTAATGAACACTGAAGCTTTCTTT. The complete variable domain, with remaining parts taken from reference TRBV19 and TRBJ1-1, reads DGGITQSPKYLFRKEGQNVTLSCEQNLNHDAMYWYRQDPGQGLRLIYYSQIVNDFQKGDIAEGYSVSREKKESFPLTVTSAQKNPTAFYLCASSGQGGGLMNTEAFFGQGTRLTVV.

About this clone itself: One end of the junction is discordant with germline, which a read error may explain. The rearrangement joins TRBV6-1 to TRBJ1-1; possibly TRBD1 for D (5 bases). Germline V gene sequence: CDR1 MNHNS, CDR2 SASEGT. The CDR3 totals 12 residues. The CDR3 sequence is CASREGGGEAFF. For the CDR3, the DNA is TGTGCCAGCAGGGAAGGCGGGGGTGAAGCTTTCTTT.

The rearrangement links TRBV5-1 to TRBJ2-3, with D perhaps TRBD2 (6 bases). Trimming took 4 bases from V and 4 from J, leaving 19 bases between them. The CDR3 contains 16 residues. CDR1 is SGHRS, CDR2 YFSETQ, per germline. CDR3 sequence reads: CASSPTSTGHADTQYF. The CDR3 DNA follows: TGCGCCAGCAGCCCGACTAGTACTGGCCACGCAGATACGCAGTATTTT. Using reference TRBV5-1 and TRBJ2-3 for the parts outside the CDR3, the full variable domain is KAGVTQTPRYLIKTRGQQVTLSCSPISGHRSVSWYQQTPGQGLQFLFEYFSETQRNKGNFPGRFSGRQFSNSRSEMNVSTLELGDSALYLCASSPTSTGHADTQYFGPGTRLTVL.

The chain carries TRBV10-3 and TRBJ2-3; 7 nucleotides match TRBD1. Germline-derived CDR1 and CDR2 are ENHRY and SYGVKD. The CDR3 length is 13 residues. V lost 9 bases to trimming and J lost 0 bases; unmatched junction nucleotides: 3. The CDR3 sequence is CAIGQDSTDTQYF. The CDR3 coding sequence is TGTGCCATTGGACAGGATAGCACAGATACGCAGTATTTT.

This clone was seen more than once but under ten times. V is TRBV10-2 and J is TRBJ2-7; D tentatively fits TRBD1 or TRBD2 (5 bases each). Germline V lookup: CDR1 WSHSY, CDR2 SAAADI. The CDR3 consists of 13 residues. V lost 0 bases and J 7 bases, leaving 10 bases between the germline ends. The CDR3 region has the DNA TGCGCCAGCAGTGAGTCGGCAGGGACGGAGCAGTACTTC. Residues: CASSESAGTEQYF.

This clone occurred once. The genes are TRBV4-1 and TRBJ1-5; no definite D call. The CDR3 covers 14 residues. The germline gives CDR1 MGHRA, CDR2 YSYEKL. V lost 0 bases, J lost 2 bases, and 5 bases lay in between. This CDR3 is CASSQDSGNQPQHF. The CDR3 nucleotides read TGCGCCAGCAGCCAAGATAGCGGCAATCAGCCCCAGCATTTT.

DNA of the CDR3: TGTGCCAGCAGCTTAGGACGGTCTGATAGCAATCAGCCCCAGCATTTT. Amino acids: CASSLGRSDSNQPQHF. The rearrangement links TRBV7-8 to TRBJ1-5; D is unresolved. The CDR3 loop spans 16 amino acids. Germline values: CDR1 SGHVS, CDR2 FQNEAQ. Trimming shortened V by 1 base and J by 0 bases, and 10 bases separated the two germline ends.

The V gene is TRBV10-2, the J gene TRBJ2-2; the match to TRBD2 covers 11 bases. Trimming cost V 6 bases and J 7 bases; bases outside gene matches: 7. The length of the CDR3 is 15 residues. CDR1 is WSHSY and CDR2 is SAAADI in the germline V gene. CDR3 sequence (DNA): TGCGCCAGCAGGGTAGCGGGAGGGCCTAACGGGGAGCTGTTTTTT. Amino acid sequence: CASRVAGGPNGELFF.

The gene calls are TRBV7-2 and TRBJ1-2; a weak D match, TRBD1 (5 bases). V lost 5 bases, J lost 4 bases, and 14 bases lay in between. In germline, CDR1 is SGHTA, CDR2 FQGNSA. This CDR3 contains 14 residues. CDR3 in DNA: TGTGCCAGCAGCCCCGGGGACGGACCCTATGGCTACACCTTC. The encoded protein is CASSPGDGPYGYTF. Drawing the rest from reference TRBV7-2 and TRBJ1-2, the complete variable domain is GAGVSQSPSNKVTEKGKDVELRCDPISGHTALYWYRQSLGQGLEFLIYFQGNSAPDKSGLPSDRFSAERTGGSVSTLTIQRTQQEDSAVYLCASSPGDGPYGYTFGSGTRLTVV.

This chain links TRBV19 with TRBJ1-2; D remains unclear. The CDR3 length is 13 residues. Germline CDR1 LNHDA, CDR2 SQIVND (reference sequence). V dropped 5 bases and J dropped 8 bases, with 15 bases sitting between them. The CDR3 sequence: CASSLDPGSGYTF. CDR3 DNA sequence: TGTGCCAGTAGTCTCGATCCGGGGTCGGGCTACACCTTC.

With respect to this clone: The same CDR3 is also encoded by other DNA sequences in this sample. The V gene is TRBV7-9, the J gene TRBJ2-5; weak D call: TRBD2 (5 bases). Trimming stripped 3 bases from V and 2 bases from J, with 10 bases between. CDR1 SEHNR and CDR2 FQNEAQ come from the germline V gene (reference sequence). This CDR3 is 14 amino acids long. This CDR3 reads CASSFRTEQETQYF. Written as DNA, the CDR3 is TGTGCCAGCAGCTTTAGGACTGAACAAGAGACCCAGTACTTC.

The chain has TRBV13 and TRBJ1-1; D unresolved. This CDR3 is 11 amino acids long. V lost 10 bases and J lost 6, with 12 bases in between. The germline CDR1 and CDR2 sequences are PRHDT and FYEKMQ (reference sequence). DNA of the CDR3: TGTGCCACTACGGGCTACTCTGAAGCTTTCTTT. Translation gives CATTGYSEAFF.

The chain carries TRBV5-5 and TRBJ2-7, with 9 bases lining up with TRBD1. V shed 3 bases and J 3 bases; nucleotides not matched to a gene: 7. The CDR3 extends over 15 amino acids. Germline V gene lookup returns CDR1 SGHKS and CDR2 YYEKEE (reference sequence). The DNA for the CDR3 is TGTGCCAGCAGCTATGGACAGGGGACGATCTACGAGCAGTACTTC. This gives the protein CASSYGQGTIYEQYF.

The chain recombines TRBV19 with TRBJ2-5; D is undetermined. Germline V lookup: CDR1 LNHDA, CDR2 SQIVND (reference sequence). This CDR3 spans 15 amino acids. The V and J ends lost 0 bases and 5 bases respectively, with 13 bases between them. CDR3 DNA: TGTGCCAGTAGTATAGATCTAGGTACCTTGGAGACCCAGTACTTC. This codes for CASSIDLGTLETQYF.

This chain's CDR3 is CASSSDRDKHTEAFF. The CDR3 DNA reads as TGTGCCAGCAGTTCGGACAGGGATAAGCACACTGAAGCTTTCTTT. This sequence joins TRBV27 and TRBJ1-1; 8 bases are a match to TRBD1. Germline V gene lookup returns CDR1 MNHEY and CDR2 SMNVEV (reference sequence). The CDR3 is 15 amino acids. Losses at the gene ends were 4 bases for V and 3 bases for J; bases not matched to a gene: 7.

Notes on this clone: No conserved phenylalanine or tryptophan is present at the end of the CDR3, so a read error is the likely explanation. The DNA is left out, because the CDR3 cannot be placed on it with certainty; the CDR3 is given as TCRdb lists it. The chain couples TRBV21-1 to TRBJ2-7; the DNA was not used to check the table's D call, TRBD2. TRBV21-1 is noted as a pseudogene. Termini included, the CDR3 measures 12 amino acids. CDR3 loop: CASPGGWGLPFE.

The chain is built from TRBV5-1 and TRBJ2-5; D perhaps matches TRBD1 (5 bases). V lost 0 bases and J 5 bases, leaving 11 bases between the germline ends. Germline loops: CDR1 SGHRS, CDR2 YFSETQ. The CDR3 is 14 amino acids. The CDR3 is CASSLEGVRETQYF. The CDR3 bases are TGCGCCAGCAGCTTGGAAGGGGTACGTGAGACCCAGTACTTC. Full variable domain (outside the CDR3, taken from reference TRBV5-1 and TRBJ2-5): KAGVTQTPRYLIKTRGQQVTLSCSPISGHRSVSWYQQTPGQGLQFLFEYFSETQRNKGNFPGRFSGRQFSNSRSEMNVSTLELGDSALYLCASSLEGVRETQYFGPGTRLLVL.

The gene calls are TRBV18 and TRBJ2-7; unclear D gene. V was cut by 2 bases and J by 5 bases, with 10 bases left in between. Germline assignment: CDR1 KGHSH and CDR2 LQKENI. CDR3 length: 13 residues. The CDR3 is CASSPMETHEQYF. CDR3 DNA sequence: TGTGCCAGCTCACCAATGGAGACCCACGAGCAGTACTTC.

Worth noting for this clone: The same CDR3 can be traced to other DNA sequences in this sample. The chain couples TRBV11-2 to TRBJ2-7, with 12 bases lining up with TRBD2. The CDR3 is made up of 15 amino acids. The germline CDR1 and CDR2 sequences are SGHAT and FQNNGV. With V trimmed by 4 bases and J by 1 base, 2 bases remained unmatched. This chain's CDR3 is CASSSSGGASYEQYF. The CDR3, as DNA: TGTGCCAGCAGCTCTAGCGGGGGGGCTTCCTACGAGCAGTACTTC. Full variable domain (rest looked up from reference TRBV11-2 and TRBJ2-7): EAGVAQSPRYKIIEKRQSVAFWCNPISGHATLYWYQQILGQGPKLLIQFQNNGVVDDSQLPKDRFSAERLKGVDSTLKIQPAKLEDSAVYLCASSSSGGASYEQYFGPGTRLTVT.